This entry is about one T cell receptor (beta chain). The data stem from a study of T cell changes during pregnancy in multiple sclerosis. Trimming cost V 3 bases and J 1 base, with 6 bases left between them. CDR3 length: 13 residues. CDR1 and CDR2 (germline): ENHRY, SYGVKD. Here immunoSEQ multiplex PCR was the method, and the copy in TCRdb shows in-frame clones only, minus some. Of 58,000 or so clones listed, 70% to 90% are singletons. Material: CD4+ T cells from peripheral blood mononuclear cells, obtained in the third trimester of pregnancy. The clonotype was recovered from a female donor with multiple sclerosis, enrolled in a pregnancy study. The chain employs TRBV10-3 and TRBJ2-5; D possibly corresponds to TRBD1 (5 bases). In nucleotides, the CDR3 is TGTGCCATCAGTGACAGGGCCCAAGAGACCCAGTACTTC. As protein: CAISDRAQETQYF.